Shown below are 22 T cell receptor beta chains from a single sample sequenced in a study of STAT3 mutations in large granular lymphocyte leukemia. Study findings and constraints: Every T-LGLL patient had at least one immunodominant TCRbeta clonotype.

For these receptors, no antigen is known. This table comes from immunoSEQ multiplex PCR, and its TCRdb copy is limited to in-frame clones, with some not included. The sample has 20,000 or so clones; about 90% are singletons. The sample taken for sequencing was peripheral blood mononuclear cells. All receptors derive from a man aged 60 to 75 with T-cell large granular lymphocyte leukemia. Some clones in this sample may be carry-over from other donors' samples.

This rearrangement joins TRBV6-6 to TRBJ1-2; TRBD1 matches at 8 bases. This CDR3 is built from 15 residues. Germline values: CDR1 MNHNY, CDR2 SVGAGI (reference sequence). The V gene end was trimmed by 5 bases and the J gene end by 4 bases; junction bases not matched to a gene: 9. The CDR3 DNA is TGTGCCAGCAGTCCGGAATGGACAGGGATCTATGGCTACACCTTC. This codes for CASSPEWTGIYGYTF.

Judged by abundance, this clone is hyperexpanded. J is TRBJ2-1 and V is TRBV28, with TRBD2 identical over 12 bases. V was pared by 3 bases and J by 4 bases, with 1 base of the junction left unmatched. The germline V gene encodes CDR1 MDHEN and CDR2 SYDVKM. The CDR3 is 15 amino acids. CDR3 sequence reads: CASSLLAGGYNEQFF. CDR3 DNA sequence: TGTGCCAGCAGTTTGCTAGCGGGAGGGTACAATGAGCAGTTCTTC.

This chain links TRBV18 with TRBJ2-3, with D unclear. Trimming took 2 bases from V and 3 from J, leaving 9 bases between them. The CDR3 runs 14 residues. Germline CDR1 and CDR2: KGHSH and LQKENI. The CDR3 protein is CASSPGIQTDTQYF. The DNA of the CDR3 is TGTGCCAGCTCACCAGGTATTCAGACAGATACGCAGTATTTT. The complete variable domain, with remaining parts taken from reference TRBV18 and TRBJ2-3, reads NAGVMQNPRHLVRRRGQEARLRCSPMKGHSHVYWYRQLPEEGLKFMVYLQKENIIDESGMPKERFSAEFPKEGPSILRIQQVVRGDSAAYFCASSPGIQTDTQYFGPGTRLTVL.

The chain combines TRBV29-1 with TRBJ2-3; TRBD1 matches at 11 bases. Germline trimming cut 7 bases from V and 0 bases from J; bases unmatched to any gene: 12. Germline V CDR1 and CDR2: SQVTM, ANQGSEA. There are 17 residues in the CDR3. The CDR3: CSAGGQGERASTDTQYF. The CDR3, as DNA: TGCAGCGCTGGGGGACAGGGGGAACGTGCTAGCACAGATACGCAGTATTTT.

The chain recombines TRBV4-1 with TRBJ2-3; TRBD2 matches 9 bases. CDR3 size: 13 residues. J lost 6 bases, V lost 2 bases, and 0 bases had no gene match. Germline V gene data show CDR1 as MGHRA and CDR2 as YSYEKL. Here the CDR3 DNA reads TGCGCCAGCAGCCAACTAGCGGGGGATACGCAGTATTTT. It encodes CASSQLAGDTQYF.

The V and J genes are TRBV6-5 and TRBJ1-4; D is unclear. The CDR3 loop spans 14 amino acids. Germline V lookup: CDR1 MNHEY, CDR2 SVGAGI. Deletions cut 8 bases from V and 0 bases from J, with 10 bases between. The CDR3 nucleotides read TGTGCCAGCTCGCAATTTACAACTAATGAAAAACTGTTTTTT. It yields the protein CASSQFTTNEKLFF.

The genes are TRBV19 and TRBJ1-2; D is ambiguous. The germline gives CDR1 LNHDA, CDR2 SQIVND (reference sequence). The CDR3 runs to 12 residues. Trimming removed 3 bases from V and 4 bases from J, with 6 bases in between. CDR3: CASSMPVYGYTF. DNA for the CDR3: TGTGCCAGTAGTATGCCGGTCTATGGCTACACCTTC.

V is TRBV18 and J is TRBJ1-1, with 10 bases that match TRBD1. Trimming at V came to 0 bases and at J to 4 bases, leaving 2 bases not matched to a gene. In germline, CDR1 is KGHSH, CDR2 LQKENI. CDR3 length: 15 residues. The CDR3 DNA is TGTGCCAGCTCACCACCGGGACAGGGGCCCACTGAAGCTTTCTTT. Amino acids: CASSPPGQGPTEAFF.

This sequence joins TRBV18 and TRBJ2-7, with 8 bases that match TRBD2. The trim removed 2 bases at V and 5 bases at J, leaving 8 bases unmatched. CDR3 length: 15 amino acids. Germline-derived CDR1 and CDR2 are KGHSH and LQKENI. DNA of the CDR3: TGTGCCAGCTCACCAACCTCCGCGGGAGGTCACGAGCAGTACTTC. Protein: CASSPTSAGGHEQYF.

The chain uses TRBV5-1 and TRBJ2-7; 9 nucleotides align to TRBD1. The CDR3 is made up of 14 amino acids. Germline loops: CDR1 SGHRS, CDR2 YFSETQ. The junction had 5 bases not matched to a gene; V was cut back by 1 base and J by 6 bases. The CDR3, as DNA: TGCGCCAGCAGCTTGCGGACAGGGGAAGGCGAGCAGTACTTC. Its translation: CASSLRTGEGEQYF. Complete variable domain (other parts from reference TRBV5-1 and TRBJ2-7): KAGVTQTPRYLIKTRGQQVTLSCSPISGHRSVSWYQQTPGQGLQFLFEYFSETQRNKGNFPGRFSGRQFSNSRSEMNVSTLELGDSALYLCASSLRTGEGEQYFGPGTRLTVT.

The genes are TRBV13 and TRBJ2-2, with 10 bases that match TRBD2. V trimming: 2 bases; J trimming: 0 bases; junction bases outside the gene matches: 6. The CDR3 sequence is 18 residues long. The V gene's germline CDR1 is PRHDT and CDR2 FYEKMQ (reference sequence). CDR3 amino acids: CASSLRTLAGANTGELFF. CDR3 DNA sequence: TGTGCCAGCAGCTTAAGGACCCTAGCGGGGGCGAACACCGGGGAGCTGTTTTTT.

The chain links TRBV5-1 to TRBJ1-5; TRBD1 might be the D (6 bases). The V gene lost 0 bases and the J gene lost 6 bases, with 10 bases spanning the gap. Per germline, CDR1 SGHRS and CDR2 YFSETQ. CDR3 size: 14 residues. CDR3 coding DNA: TGCGCCAGCAGCTTGGACCCAGGGGTTCAGCCCCAGCATTTT. Its translation: CASSLDPGVQPQHF.

This clone showed up just once. The gene calls are TRBV27 and TRBJ1-3, with a tentative D call TRBD1 (5 bases). Looked up from germline, CDR1 is MNHEY and CDR2 is SMNVEV (reference sequence). The CDR3 has 15 amino acids. V lost 2 bases and J 7 bases, leaving 15 bases between the germline ends. CDR3 amino acids: CASSLRGASGNTIYF. CDR3 in DNA: TGTGCCAGCAGTTTACGAGGGGCTTCGGGGAACACCATATATTTT.

The chain uses TRBV7-9 and TRBJ2-7; maybe TRBD2 (6 bases). Germline V CDR1 and CDR2: SEHNR, FQNEAQ (reference sequence). The V end was cut by 5 bases, the J end by 5 bases, with 19 bases between. The CDR3 has 15 residues. The CDR3 loop reads CASSPLRTTAHEQYF. CDR3 DNA sequence: TGTGCCAGCAGCCCTCTGCGGACTACGGCCCACGAGCAGTACTTC.

V usage is TRBV18 and J usage is TRBJ2-7; TRBD2 matches at 8 bases. J lost 4 bases, V lost 4 bases, and 6 bases had no gene match. This CDR3 has 14 residues. CDR1 and CDR2 from the germline V gene are KGHSH and LQKENI. In DNA, the CDR3 is TGTGCCAGCTCACTCCAGCGGGAGAGGTACGAGCAGTACTTC. This encodes CASSLQRERYEQYF. Using reference TRBV18 and TRBJ2-7 for the parts outside the CDR3, the full variable domain is NAGVMQNPRHLVRRRGQEARLRCSPMKGHSHVYWYRQLPEEGLKFMVYLQKENIIDESGMPKERFSAEFPKEGPSILRIQQVVRGDSAAYFCASSLQRERYEQYFGPGTRLTVT.

The genes are TRBV6-5 and TRBJ2-7; 10 positions agree with TRBD1. The length of the CDR3 is 14 residues. The trim removed 5 bases at V and 3 bases at J, leaving 4 bases unmatched. Germline CDR1 MNHEY, CDR2 SVGAGI. CDR3 nucleotide sequence: TGTGCCAGCAGTCCGGGGACAGGGGACTACGAGCAGTACTTC. Translating it yields CASSPGTGDYEQYF.

This chain links TRBV5-5 with TRBJ2-7; a possible D gene is TRBD2 (6 bases). Germline V CDR1 and CDR2: SGHKS, YYEKEE (reference sequence). The CDR3 runs 15 residues. V lost 1 base and J lost 3, with 14 bases in between. CDR3 amino acids: CASSLSPWRDYEQYF. Here the CDR3 DNA reads TGTGCCAGCAGCTTGTCCCCATGGAGGGACTACGAGCAGTACTTC.

The chain uses TRBV5-1 and TRBJ2-5; possible D gene TRBD1, 6 bases. Germline V gene lookup returns CDR1 SGHRS and CDR2 YFSETQ. The CDR3 contains 14 residues. V was trimmed by 4 bases and J by 2 bases, leaving 12 bases between them. CDR3 amino acids: CASSPGGSQETQYF. The CDR3 DNA reads TGCGCCAGCAGCCCTGGGGGCTCGCAAGAGACCCAGTACTTC.

This chain uses TRBV11-2 with TRBJ1-1; D uncertain. Per germline, CDR1 SGHAT and CDR2 FQNNGV. Trimming pared 5 bases from V and 4 bases from J, leaving 20 bases between. The CDR3 has 16 amino acids. This CDR3 is CASSLGGGLMGTEAFF. CDR3 sequence (DNA): TGTGCCAGCAGCCTAGGAGGCGGGCTTATGGGCACTGAAGCTTTCTTT.

This chain uses TRBV19 with TRBJ2-7; tentative D call: TRBD1 (6 bases). Trimming stripped 3 bases from V and 5 bases from J, with 20 bases between. The germline gives CDR1 LNHDA, CDR2 SQIVND (reference sequence). CDR3 length: 16 residues. The CDR3 region has the DNA TGTGCCAGTAGTATGACCCACCAGGGGCGAGGGAACGAGCAGTACTTC. Its protein is CASSMTHQGRGNEQYF.

The V gene is TRBV20-1, the J gene TRBJ2-7, with unresolved D. Per the germline V gene, CDR1 is DFQATT and CDR2 is SNEGSKA (reference sequence). Trimming took off 3 bases at V and 4 bases at J, with 7 bases between the two ends. CDR3 size: 11 residues. Written as DNA, the CDR3 is TGCAGTGCTAGTTCAACGTACGAGCAGTACTTC. Translating it yields CSASSTYEQYF.

V and J are TRBV5-5 and TRBJ2-7; D is ambiguous. The CDR3 covers 16 residues. V lost 1 base and J 0 bases, leaving 14 bases between the germline ends. In germline, CDR1 is SGHKS, CDR2 YYEKEE (reference sequence). The CDR3 loop is CASSLYARASSYEQYF. CDR3 sequence (DNA): TGTGCCAGCAGCTTGTACGCGCGTGCGAGCTCCTACGAGCAGTACTTC. Filled out from reference TRBV5-5 and TRBJ2-7, the complete variable domain reads DAGVTQSPTHLIKTRGQQVTLRCSPISGHKSVSWYQQVLGQGPQFIFQYYEKEERGRGNFPDRFSARQFPNYSSELNVNALLLGDSALYLCASSLYARASSYEQYFGPGTRLTVT.